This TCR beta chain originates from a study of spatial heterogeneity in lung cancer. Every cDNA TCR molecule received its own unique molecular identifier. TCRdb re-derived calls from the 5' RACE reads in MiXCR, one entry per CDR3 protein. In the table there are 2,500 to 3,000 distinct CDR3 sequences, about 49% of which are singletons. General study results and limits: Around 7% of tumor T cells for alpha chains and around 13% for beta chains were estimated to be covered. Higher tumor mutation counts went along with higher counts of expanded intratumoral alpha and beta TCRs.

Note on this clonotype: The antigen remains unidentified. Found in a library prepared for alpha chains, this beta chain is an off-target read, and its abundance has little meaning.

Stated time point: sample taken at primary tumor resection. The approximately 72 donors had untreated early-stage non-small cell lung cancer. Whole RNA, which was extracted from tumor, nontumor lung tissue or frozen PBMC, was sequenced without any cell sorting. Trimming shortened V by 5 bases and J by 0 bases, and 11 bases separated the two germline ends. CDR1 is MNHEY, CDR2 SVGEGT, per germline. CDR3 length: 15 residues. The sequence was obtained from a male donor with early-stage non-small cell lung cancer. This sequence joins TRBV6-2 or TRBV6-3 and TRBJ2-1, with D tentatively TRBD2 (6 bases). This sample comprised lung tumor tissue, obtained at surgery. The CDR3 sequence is CASSPGGSSYNEQFF. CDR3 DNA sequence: TGTGCCAGCAGTCCCGGGGGTAGCTCCTACAATGAGCAGTTCTTC.